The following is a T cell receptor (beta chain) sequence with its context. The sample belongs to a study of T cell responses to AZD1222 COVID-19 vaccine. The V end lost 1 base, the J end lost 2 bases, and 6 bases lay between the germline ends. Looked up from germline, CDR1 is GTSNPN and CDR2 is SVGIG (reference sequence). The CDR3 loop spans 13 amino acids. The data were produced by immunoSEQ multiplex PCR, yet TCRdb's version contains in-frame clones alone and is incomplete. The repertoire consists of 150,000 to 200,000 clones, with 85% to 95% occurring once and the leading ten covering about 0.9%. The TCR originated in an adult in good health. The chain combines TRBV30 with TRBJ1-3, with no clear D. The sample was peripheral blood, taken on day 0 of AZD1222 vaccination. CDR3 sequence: CAWSDEAGNTIYF. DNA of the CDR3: TGTGCCTGGAGTGATGAGGCTGGAAACACCATATATTTT.